This T cell receptor beta chain was captured by sequencing in a study of cytomegalovirus exposure and HLA in healthy donors. At the level of the study: According to later analysis, the same platform produced the approximately 120 validation and some 680 first-cohort repertoires.

Profiling relied on immunoSEQ multiplex PCR, and the TCRdb table lists in-frame clones only, not all of them. The sample holds 150,000 to 200,000 clones, 75% to 90% seen once. Comments on this clone: Its antigen is currently unknown.

This CDR3 is built from 14 residues. Trimming removed 6 bases at V and 5 bases at J, with 13 bases between. CDR1 and CDR2 from the germline V gene are LNHDA and SQIVND (reference sequence). Study-level results: Under in vitro conditions, a few CMV-associated chains were confirmed as specific for CMV antigens. The study listed roughly 160 cytomegalovirus-associated TCR beta chains.

The sample taken for sequencing was PBMCs. The receptor's source is a man younger than 30 in good health and CMV-seropositive. The rearrangement joins TRBV19 to TRBJ1-4, with D possibly matching TRBD1 (6 bases). The CDR3 nucleotides read TGTGCCAGTAGGCCCTTGGGGGCCAATGAAAAACTGTTTTTT. It is translated as CASRPLGANEKLFF.